This T cell receptor (beta chain) is drawn from a study of shared clonotypes between healthy human individuals. Findings and caveats of the study: The diversity represented, both genetic and in exposure history, was limited by few donors.

Regarding this clone: Its matching antigen is unknown.

Roughly 200 ng DNA, 30,000 or so T cell genomes, went into each sorted-subset replicate PCR. Only in-frame clones appear in the TCRdb table, and some are missing; sequencing was by immunoSEQ multiplex PCR. The sample lists about 1,500,000 clones, 96% occurring once. This CDR3 is built from 16 residues. V shed 0 bases, J shed 6 bases, and the junction held 10 bases outside the gene matches. Germline V CDR1 and CDR2: SGHRS, YFSETQ. Specimen: naive CD4+ T cells sorted from blood. Specified subset: CD45RA+ positively selected. This sequence originates from a man aged 25 to 45 in good health. The rearrangement links TRBV5-1 to TRBJ2-7; TRBD2 aligns across 9 bases. CDR3 nucleotide sequence: TGCGCCAGCAGCTTGGGACTAGCGGTAGCCCCCGGCGAGCAGTACTTC. Protein sequence: CASSLGLAVAPGEQYF.